One sample yielded the 19 T cell receptor beta chains listed below, sequenced in a study of Ad26.COV2.S vaccination and SARS-CoV-2 variants. Documented treatment: 15 to 20 received Ad26.COV2.S at low or high dose, single or two shots; about 5 received placebo; per-sample allocation not given. Sampling took place 63 days after the first vaccine or placebo injection. Clones were read by immunoSEQ multiplex PCR, and TCRdb kept only the in-frame ones, dropping some. The sample holds 350,000 to 450,000 clones; roughly 85% are singletons and the top ten take roughly 3.3%. The sample here was peripheral blood, taken in a trial of Ad26.COV2.S vaccine versus placebo. These TCRs come from a person between 18 and 65 years old who received the Ad26.COV2.S COVID-19 vaccine or a placebo.

The CDR3 region has the DNA TGTGCCAGCAGTACCCCTGGACAGGGGTACTATGGCTACACCTTC. The encoded protein is CASSTPGQGYYGYTF. This chain joins TRBV6-2 or TRBV6-3 and TRBJ1-2, with 9 bases aligning to TRBD1. The germline CDR1 and CDR2 sequences are MNHEY and SVGEGT. V was pared by 5 bases and J by 3 bases, with 7 bases of the junction left unmatched. The CDR3 consists of 15 residues.

The J gene is TRBJ1-4, the V gene TRBV7-9, with D possibly matching TRBD1 (6 bases). Trimming pared 5 bases from V and 4 bases from J, leaving 14 bases between. Germline V gene lookup returns CDR1 SEHNR and CDR2 FQNEAQ (reference sequence). The CDR3 spans 15 residues. CDR3 coding DNA: TGTGCCAGCAGCCCAACAGGGCGGGGTAATGAAAAACTGTTTTTT. Translation gives CASSPTGRGNEKLFF.

This clone was detected only once. The chain is built from TRBV7-9 and TRBJ2-2; a possible D gene is TRBD1 (5 bases). Germline V gene lookup returns CDR1 SEHNR and CDR2 FQNEAQ (reference sequence). The CDR3 length is 16 residues. V lost 6 bases, J lost 4 bases, and 18 bases lay in between. The CDR3 DNA follows: TGTGCCAGCAGACCGACGTGGGGCTCTTCCACCGGGGAGCTGTTTTTT. Its translation is CASRPTWGSSTGELFF. Using reference TRBV7-9 and TRBJ2-2 for the parts outside the CDR3, the full variable domain is DTGVSQNPRHKITKRGQNVTFRCDPISEHNRLYWYRQTLGQGPEFLTYFQNEAQLEKSRLLSDRFSAERPKGSFSTLEIQRTEQGDSAMYLCASRPTWGSSTGELFFGEGSRLTVL.

The V call is TRBV12-3 or TRBV12-4, the J call TRBJ2-1; D is uncertain. CDR3 size: 13 residues. Trimming removed 7 bases at V and 6 bases at J, with 13 bases between. CDR3: CASTPQLGNEQFF. The CDR3 bases are TGTGCCAGCACCCCGCAGCTTGGCAATGAGCAGTTCTTC.

The V and J genes are TRBV15 and TRBJ2-3; D remains ambiguous. Germline-derived CDR1 and CDR2 are LNHNV and YYDKDF (reference sequence). The CDR3 runs 13 residues. Trimming shortened V by 0 bases and J by 5 bases, and 6 bases separated the two germline ends. The CDR3 bases are TGTGCCACCAGCAGAGATTCAAGAGATACGCAGTATTTT. Amino acid sequence: CATSRDSRDTQYF.

This clone has just a few counts. The chain links TRBV29-1 to TRBJ2-1; TRBD2 aligns across 15 bases. Trimming removed 6 bases from V and 8 bases from J; junction bases left unmatched: 8. The CDR3 sequence is 15 residues long. Germline V CDR1 and CDR2: SQVTM, ANQGSEA. The DNA for the CDR3 is TGCAGCGTCGGGACTAGCGGGGGGATCGGGGATGAGCAGTTCTTC. It encodes CSVGTSGGIGDEQFF.

This chain links TRBV7-9 with TRBJ2-1; D gene uncertain. This CDR3 is built from 15 residues. CDR1 SEHNR and CDR2 FQNEAQ come from the germline V gene (reference sequence). Trimming shortened V by 3 bases and J by 6 bases, and 15 bases separated the two germline ends. CDR3 bases: TGTGCCAGCAGCTTCGACGAGTACTTATTCAATGAGCAGTTCTTC. It translates to CASSFDEYLFNEQFF.

This clone occurred once. The CDR3 sequence is CASRKTGWNEKLFF. CDR3 nucleotide sequence: TGTGCCAGCAGAAAGACAGGGTGGAATGAAAAACTGTTTTTT. The chain combines TRBV14 with TRBJ1-4, with 7 bases lining up with TRBD1. The CDR3 runs to 14 residues. V shed 6 bases, J shed 5 bases, and the junction held 6 bases outside the gene matches. CDR1 SGHDN and CDR2 FVKESK come from the germline V gene.

The chain recombines TRBV6-1 with TRBJ2-3, with no clear D. The ends were cut back, 3 bases at V and 1 base at J, with 11 bases in the middle. The germline V gene has CDR1 MNHNS and CDR2 SASEGT. The CDR3 has 15 amino acids. The CDR3 DNA sequence: TGTGCCAGCAGTGATCTAATCTCTGGCACAGATACGCAGTATTTT. Residues: CASSDLISGTDTQYF.

The chain carries TRBV6-4 and TRBJ2-1, with D possibly matching TRBD1 (7 bases). Germline assignment: CDR1 MRHNA and CDR2 SNTAGT. The CDR3 length is 13 residues. Trimming removed 5 bases at V and 8 bases at J, with 13 bases between. CDR3 DNA sequence: TGTGCCAGCAGTTATACAGGGGAGGATGAGCAGTTCTTC. This encodes CASSYTGEDEQFF.

This clone was observed a single time. This chain links TRBV12-3 or TRBV12-4 with TRBJ1-5, with 7 bases that match TRBD1. Germline trimming cut 7 bases from V and 6 bases from J; bases unmatched to any gene: 6. CDR3 length: 13 amino acids. The CDR3 loop is CASTKGGRQPQHF. The CDR3 bases are TGTGCCAGCACCAAAGGGGGCCGTCAGCCCCAGCATTTT.

The gene calls are TRBV15 and TRBJ2-1; 10 positions match TRBD2. The CDR3 contains 15 residues. Germline-derived CDR1 and CDR2 are LNHNV and YYDKDF (reference sequence). Losses at the gene ends were 2 bases for V and 8 bases for J; bases not matched to a gene: 6. The CDR3 DNA reads as TGTGCCACCAGCAGACCCAGCGGGGGGGCCGATGAGCAGTTCTTC. It yields the protein CATSRPSGGADEQFF.

The genes are TRBV19 and TRBJ2-5; TRBD2 agrees at 7 bases. The germline gives CDR1 LNHDA, CDR2 SQIVND (reference sequence). V shed 2 bases, J shed 4 bases, and the junction held 7 bases outside the gene matches. The CDR3 contains 15 residues. This CDR3 is CASSIISGRRETQYF. Here the CDR3 DNA reads TGTGCCAGTAGTATAATTAGCGGGCGGCGAGAGACCCAGTACTTC.

The rearrangement links TRBV29-1 to TRBJ2-7, with a possible D match to TRBD1 (6 bases). Germline V gives CDR1 SQVTM, CDR2 ANQGSEA. The ends were cut back, 6 bases at V and 4 bases at J, with 16 bases in the middle. CDR3 size: 13 residues. In DNA, the CDR3 is TGCAGCGTGAGCCGGGACAACGTTTACGAGCAGTACTTC. This sequence encodes CSVSRDNVYEQYF.

The rearrangement uses TRBV2 and TRBJ1-1, with D unclear. The CDR3 is 13 amino acids. Germline V gene data show CDR1 as SNHLY and CDR2 as FYNNEI. The V and J ends lost 6 bases and 3 bases respectively, with 11 bases between them. CDR3 region: CASRSTRDTEAFF. The DNA for the CDR3 is TGTGCCAGCAGGTCGACTCGGGACACTGAAGCTTTCTTT.

The CDR3, as DNA: TGTGCCAGCAGCTATCAGGGTGGGTACGAGCAGTACTTC. As protein: CASSYQGGYEQYF. The genes are TRBV7-8 and TRBJ2-7; D possibly corresponds to TRBD1 (5 bases). Germline V gene data show CDR1 as SGHVS and CDR2 as FQNEAQ. This CDR3 region has 13 residues. The V end lost 4 bases, the J end lost 4 bases, and 11 bases lay between the germline ends.

This chain links TRBV9 with TRBJ1-3; D is possibly TRBD1 (6 bases). The V end was cut by 7 bases, the J end by 0 bases, with 11 bases between. There are 14 residues in the CDR3. Germline assignment: CDR1 SGDLS and CDR2 YYNGEE. CDR3 sequence (DNA): TGTGCCAGCGGAGGGGGGGTCTCTGGAAACACCATATATTTT. Its protein product is CASGGGVSGNTIYF.

The V gene is TRBV6-5, the J gene TRBJ1-6, with unresolved D. Germline CDR1 reads MNHEY; CDR2 reads SVGAGI. The CDR3 runs 15 residues. Trimming took off 5 bases at V and 0 bases at J, with 8 bases between the two ends. The CDR3 region is CASSLGSSYNSPLHF. The CDR3 DNA reads as TGTGCCAGCAGTCTGGGAAGCTCCTATAATTCACCCCTCCACTTT.

The chain links TRBV7-9 to TRBJ1-4; tentative D call: TRBD1 (5 bases). The V gene lost 8 bases and the J gene lost 6 bases, with 13 bases spanning the gap. The CDR3 loop spans 13 amino acids. From germline, CDR1 is SEHNR and CDR2 FQNEAQ (reference sequence). In nucleotides, the CDR3 is TGTGCCAGCCTGGGGGATCCGGATGAAAAACTGTTTTTT. Protein: CASLGDPDEKLFF.